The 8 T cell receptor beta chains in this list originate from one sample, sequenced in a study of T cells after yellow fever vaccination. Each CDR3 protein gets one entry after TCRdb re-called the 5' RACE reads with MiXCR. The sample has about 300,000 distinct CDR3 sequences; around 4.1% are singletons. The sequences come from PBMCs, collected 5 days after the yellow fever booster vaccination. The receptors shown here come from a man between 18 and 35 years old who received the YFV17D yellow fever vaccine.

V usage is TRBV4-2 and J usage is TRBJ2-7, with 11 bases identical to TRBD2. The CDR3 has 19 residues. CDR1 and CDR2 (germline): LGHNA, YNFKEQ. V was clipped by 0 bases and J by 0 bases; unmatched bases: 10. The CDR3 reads CASSQERTSGSGFSYEQYF. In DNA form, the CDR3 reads TGTGCCAGCAGCCAAGAACGGACTAGCGGGTCCGGTTTCTCCTACGAGCAGTACTTC.

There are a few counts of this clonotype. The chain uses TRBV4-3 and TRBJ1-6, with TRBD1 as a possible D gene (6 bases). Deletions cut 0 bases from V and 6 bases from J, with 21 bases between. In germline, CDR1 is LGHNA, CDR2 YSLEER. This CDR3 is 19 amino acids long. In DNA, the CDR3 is TGCGCCAGCAGCCAAGATGCCCTGGGGCAGGGGCCTGCTAATTCACCCCTCCACTTT. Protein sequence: CASSQDALGQGPANSPLHF.

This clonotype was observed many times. The CDR3, as DNA: TGCGCCAGCAGCAACCGATACGGCGACGGGGAGCTGTTTTTT. It yields the protein CASSNRYGDGELFF. The chain couples TRBV4-3 to TRBJ2-2; no firm D call. Germline CDR1 is LGHNA and CDR2 is YSLEER. The V end was cut by 5 bases, the J end by 7 bases, with 14 bases between. This CDR3 is 14 amino acids long.

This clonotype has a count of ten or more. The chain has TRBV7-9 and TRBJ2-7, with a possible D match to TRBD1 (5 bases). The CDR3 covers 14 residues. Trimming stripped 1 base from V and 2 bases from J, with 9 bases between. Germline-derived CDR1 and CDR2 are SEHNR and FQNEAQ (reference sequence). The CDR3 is CASSLVGQAYEQYF. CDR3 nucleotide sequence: TGTGCCAGCAGCTTAGTTGGACAAGCCTACGAGCAGTACTTC.

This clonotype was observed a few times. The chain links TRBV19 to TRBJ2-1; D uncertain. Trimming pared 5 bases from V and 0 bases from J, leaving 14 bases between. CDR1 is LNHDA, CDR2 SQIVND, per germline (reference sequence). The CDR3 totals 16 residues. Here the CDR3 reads CASSASVGSSYNEQFF. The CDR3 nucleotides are TGTGCCAGTAGTGCCAGTGTGGGCAGCTCCTACAATGAGCAGTTCTTC.

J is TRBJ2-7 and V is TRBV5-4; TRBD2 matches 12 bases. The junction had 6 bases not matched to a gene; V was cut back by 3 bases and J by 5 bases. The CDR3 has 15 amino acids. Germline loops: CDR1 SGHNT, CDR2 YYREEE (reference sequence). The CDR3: CASSSATSGGDEQYF. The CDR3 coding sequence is TGTGCCAGCAGCTCCGCGACTAGCGGGGGAGACGAGCAGTACTTC.

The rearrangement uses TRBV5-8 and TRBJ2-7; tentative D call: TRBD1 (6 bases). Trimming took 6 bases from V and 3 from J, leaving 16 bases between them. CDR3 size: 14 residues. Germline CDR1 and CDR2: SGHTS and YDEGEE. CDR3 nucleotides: TGTGCCAGCATCTGGACAGTTCTAGGCTACGAGCAGTACGTC. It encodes CASIWTVLGYEQYV.

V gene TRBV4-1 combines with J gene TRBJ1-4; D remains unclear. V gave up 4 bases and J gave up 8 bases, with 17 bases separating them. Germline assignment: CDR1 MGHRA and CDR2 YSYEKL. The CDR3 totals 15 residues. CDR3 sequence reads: CASSPKIFNREKLFF. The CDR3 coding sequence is TGCGCCAGCAGCCCTAAGATCTTTAACCGAGAAAAACTGTTTTTT.